This T cell receptor (beta chain) was recorded in a study of cytomegalovirus exposure and HLA in healthy donors. This clone was detected only once. PCR employed 60 Vbeta and 13 Jbeta primers. In the authors' methods: Around 9.9 million shared chains were among the roughly 80 million unique TCR beta chains that a later analysis counted. Libraries were prepared by immunoSEQ multiplex PCR; TCRdb keeps only in-frame clonotypes and omits some of them. D and trimming were read from the DNA, whereas the V and J calls and clone size are those reported in that table. The data show fewer than 100,000 clones, with around four fifths seen just once and 4% to 5.5% held by the top ten. The TCR originated in a male donor in good health and CMV-seropositive. Input material: PBMCs.

The CDR3 is CAWSVYPGNEQFF. In DNA form, the CDR3 reads TGTGCCTGGAGTGTATACCCAGGGAATGAGCAGTTCTTC. The chain links TRBV30 to TRBJ2-1, with a possible D match to TRBD1 (5 bases). Trimming stripped 0 bases from V and 7 bases from J, with 10 bases between. This CDR3 is 13 amino acids long. Germline CDR1 reads GTSNPN; CDR2 reads SVGIG (reference sequence).